This T cell receptor beta chain was recorded in a study of type 1 regulatory T cells. Study context: T-allo10 is an in vitro-generated, Tr1-enriched CD4 T cell product specific for alloantigen.

Details on this clonotype: Its specificity is not known.

MiXCR was run by TCRdb on the reads, yielding one entry per CDR3 protein. The top ten hold around 5% of the sample, which has tens of thousands of distinct CDR3 sequences, less than 60% seen once. Trimming removed 6 bases at V and 10 bases at J, with 13 bases between. In germline, CDR1 is MNHEY, CDR2 SVGEGT. The CDR3 is made up of 13 amino acids. V is TRBV6-2 or TRBV6-3 and J is TRBJ1-6; no clear D gene. The material sequenced was cultured T cells, either the whole culture or a sorted T cell fraction (not recorded which). The sequence was obtained from a human donor in good health. CDR3 residues: CASRTLAGSPLHF. The CDR3 DNA is TGTGCCAGCAGGACGCTAGCGGGATCACCCCTCCACTTT.